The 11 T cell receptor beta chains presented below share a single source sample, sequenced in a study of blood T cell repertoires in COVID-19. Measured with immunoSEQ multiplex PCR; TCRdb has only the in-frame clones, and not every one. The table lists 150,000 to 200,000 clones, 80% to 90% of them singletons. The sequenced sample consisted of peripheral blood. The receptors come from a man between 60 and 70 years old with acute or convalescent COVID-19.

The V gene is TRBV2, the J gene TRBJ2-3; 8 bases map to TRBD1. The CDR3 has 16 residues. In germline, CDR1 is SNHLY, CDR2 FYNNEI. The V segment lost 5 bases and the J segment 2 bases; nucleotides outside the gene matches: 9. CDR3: CASSYNRGSITDTQYF. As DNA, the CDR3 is TGTGCCAGCAGTTATAACAGGGGGTCGATCACAGATACGCAGTATTTT. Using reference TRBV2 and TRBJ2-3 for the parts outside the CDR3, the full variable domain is EPEVTQTPSHQVTQMGQEVILRCVPISNHLYFYWYRQILGQKVEFLVSFYNNEISEKSEIFDDQFSVERPDGSNFTLKIRSTKLEDSAMYFCASSYNRGSITDTQYFGPGTRLTVL.

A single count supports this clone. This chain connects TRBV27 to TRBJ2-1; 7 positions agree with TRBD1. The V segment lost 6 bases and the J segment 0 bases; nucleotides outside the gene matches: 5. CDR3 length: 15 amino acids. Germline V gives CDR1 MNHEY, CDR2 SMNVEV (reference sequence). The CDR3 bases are TGTGCCAGCAGCCCGACAGGGAGCTCCTACAATGAGCAGTTCTTC. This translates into CASSPTGSSYNEQFF.

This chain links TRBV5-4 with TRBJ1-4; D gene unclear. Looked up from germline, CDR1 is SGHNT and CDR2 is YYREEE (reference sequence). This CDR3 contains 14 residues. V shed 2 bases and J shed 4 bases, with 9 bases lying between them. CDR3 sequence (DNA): TGTGCCAGCAGCTTTGAGGGAGTTAATGAAAAACTGTTTTTT. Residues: CASSFEGVNEKLFF.

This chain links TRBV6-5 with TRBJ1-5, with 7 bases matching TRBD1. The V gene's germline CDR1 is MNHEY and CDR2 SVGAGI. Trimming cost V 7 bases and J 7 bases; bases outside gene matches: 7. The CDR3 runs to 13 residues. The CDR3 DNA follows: TGTGCCAGCAACGACAGGGTGAACCAGCCCCAGCATTTT. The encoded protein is CASNDRVNQPQHF.

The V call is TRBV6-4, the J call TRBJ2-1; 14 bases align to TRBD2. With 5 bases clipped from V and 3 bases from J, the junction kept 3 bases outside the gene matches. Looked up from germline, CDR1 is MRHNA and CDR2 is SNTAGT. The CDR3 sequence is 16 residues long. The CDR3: CASSPTSGRGYNEQFF. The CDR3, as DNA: TGTGCCAGCAGTCCGACTAGCGGGAGGGGCTACAATGAGCAGTTCTTC.

The CDR3 sequence is CASSLDGRRGYTF. As DNA, the CDR3 is TGTGCCAGCAGTTTAGACGGGCGGAGGGGCTACACCTTC. The rearrangement uses TRBV12-3 or TRBV12-4 and TRBJ1-2; D unclear. The V end was cut by 1 base, the J end by 8 bases, with 11 bases between. This CDR3 spans 13 amino acids.

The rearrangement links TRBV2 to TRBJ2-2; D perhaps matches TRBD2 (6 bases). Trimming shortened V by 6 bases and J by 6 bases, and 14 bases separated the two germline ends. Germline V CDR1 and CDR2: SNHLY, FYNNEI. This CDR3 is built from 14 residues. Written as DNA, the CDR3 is TGTGCCAGCAGGGGCGGGACTCGTGCCGGGGAGCTGTTTTTT. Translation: CASRGGTRAGELFF.

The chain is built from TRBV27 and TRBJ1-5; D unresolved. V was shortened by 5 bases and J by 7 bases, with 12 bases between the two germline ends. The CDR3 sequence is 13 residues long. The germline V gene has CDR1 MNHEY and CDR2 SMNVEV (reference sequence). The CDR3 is CASSGSWAQPQHF. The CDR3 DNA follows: TGTGCCAGCAGTGGGTCGTGGGCCCAGCCCCAGCATTTT.

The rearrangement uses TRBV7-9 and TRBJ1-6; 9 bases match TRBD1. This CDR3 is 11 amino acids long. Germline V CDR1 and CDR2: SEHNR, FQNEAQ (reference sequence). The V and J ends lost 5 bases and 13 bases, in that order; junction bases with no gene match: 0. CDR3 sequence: CASSDRGPLHF. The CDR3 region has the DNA TGTGCCAGCAGCGACAGGGGGCCCCTCCACTTT.

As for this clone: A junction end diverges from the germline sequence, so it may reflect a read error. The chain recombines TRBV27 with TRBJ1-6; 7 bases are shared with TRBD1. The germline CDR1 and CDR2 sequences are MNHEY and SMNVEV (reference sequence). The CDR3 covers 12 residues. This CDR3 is CASSFDGTALYF. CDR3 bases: TGTGCCAGCAGTTTTGACGGGACAGCCTTATACTTT.

The CDR3 DNA is TGTGCCAGCAGCGTAGGCGTCCGGGGGTATGGAAACACCATATATTTT. Amino acid sequence: CASSVGVRGYGNTIYF. The chain joins TRBV9 to TRBJ1-3; a weak D match, TRBD1 (5 bases). The CDR3 loop spans 16 amino acids. Germline V gives CDR1 SGDLS, CDR2 YYNGEE. The V end was cut by 0 bases, the J end by 3 bases, with 13 bases between. The full variable domain, with the rest looked up from reference TRBV9 and TRBJ1-3, is DSGVTQTPKHLITATGQRVTLRCSPRSGDLSVYWYQQSLDQGLQFLIQYYNGEERAKGNILERFSAQQFPDLHSELNLSSLELGDSALYFCASSVGVRGYGNTIYFGEGSWLTVV.